The next 7 T cell receptor beta chains were all read from a single sample in a study of OX40 agonist ivuxolimab in advanced cancers. TCRdb's copy holds only in-frame clones and misses some; the assay was immunoSEQ multiplex PCR. Among some 50,000 clones, about 87% were seen once, and the ten largest hold under 2%. Sequences were derived from CD4+ or CD8+ T cells sorted from blood, sampled in a trial of the OX40 agonist ivuxolimab. Receptors were obtained from an adult with an advanced solid tumor such as melanoma, head and neck, liver or kidney cancer.

This clone was seen only once. The chain links TRBV7-2 to TRBJ1-3; D may be TRBD1 (5 bases). The V end lost 5 bases, the J end lost 0 bases, and 11 bases lay between the germline ends. The CDR3 extends over 15 amino acids. Germline V gene lookup returns CDR1 SGHTA and CDR2 FQGNSA. The CDR3 spells CASSLDSLSGNTIYF. The CDR3 nucleotides are TGTGCCAGCAGCCTAGACAGCCTCTCTGGAAACACCATATATTTT.

The chain links TRBV4-2 to TRBJ1-5, with D tentatively TRBD1 (6 bases). CDR1 and CDR2 from the germline V gene are LGHNA and YNFKEQ. This CDR3 is 14 amino acids long. V was trimmed by 4 bases and J by 7 bases, leaving 14 bases between them. Here the CDR3 DNA reads TGTGCCAGCAGCCCCGGACAGCTGATGCAGCCCCAGCATTTT. Protein: CASSPGQLMQPQHF.

This CDR3 reads CASSPTTGGNTIYF. The CDR3 nucleotides are TGTGCCAGCAGCCCAACAACAGGAGGAAACACCATATATTTT. This sequence joins TRBV7-8 and TRBJ1-3; TRBD1 might be the D (5 bases). Between the trimmed V and J ends, which lost 5 bases and 4 bases, there was a span of 12 bases. The CDR3 extends over 14 amino acids. CDR1 and CDR2 (germline): SGHVS, FQNEAQ. Together with reference TRBV7-8 and TRBJ1-3, the CDR3 gives the full variable domain: GAGVSQSPRYKVAKRGQDVALRCDPISGHVSLFWYQQALGQGPEFLTYFQNEAQLDKSGLPSDRFFAERPEGSVSTLKIQRTQQEDSAVYLCASSPTTGGNTIYFGEGSWLTVV.

J is TRBJ1-2 and V is TRBV6-1, with TRBD1 as a possible D gene (5 bases). The germline V and J ends were trimmed by 5 bases and 4 bases, with 8 bases remaining between them. The germline V gene has CDR1 MNHNS and CDR2 SASEGT. The CDR3 consists of 12 residues. This chain's CDR3 is CASSPDIYGYTF. CDR3 bases: TGTGCCAGCAGTCCGGACATCTATGGCTACACCTTC.

The CDR3 region has the DNA TGTGCCAGCAGCCCGAATCCGAGCTTTAACACCGGGGAGCTGTTTTTT. This gives the protein CASSPNPSFNTGELFF. The chain couples TRBV9 to TRBJ2-2, with unresolved D. Germline assignment: CDR1 SGDLS and CDR2 YYNGEE. Trimming shortened V by 4 bases and J by 2 bases, and 15 bases separated the two germline ends. This CDR3 is built from 16 residues.

Concerning this clone itself: The junction departs from the called germline gene at one end, perhaps through a read error. The chain is built from TRBV15 and TRBJ1-6; 8 nucleotides match TRBD1. Germline assignment: CDR1 LNHNV and CDR2 YYDKDF (reference sequence). The CDR3 has 13 residues. CDR3 DNA sequence: TGTGCCACCAGCCGAGACGGACAGGGTCTCCTCCACTTT. Its translation is CATSRDGQGLLHF. Supplemented by reference TRBV15 and TRBJ1-6, the full variable domain reads DAMVIQNPRYQVTQFGKPVTLSCSQTLNHNVMYWYQQKSSQAPKLLFHYYDKDFNNEADTPDNFQSRRPNTSFCFLDIRSPGLGDTAMYLCATSRDGQGLLHFGNGTRLTVT.

The genes are TRBV27 and TRBJ2-7; D gene uncertain. Germline values: CDR1 MNHEY, CDR2 SMNVEV (reference sequence). The CDR3 sequence is 13 residues long. V shed 8 bases and J shed 0 bases, with 11 bases lying between them. As DNA, the CDR3 is TGTGCCAGCGGAAGGGTGGGCTCCTACGAGCAGTACGTC. It codes for CASGRVGSYEQYV.